This is a list of T cell receptor beta chains from one sample in a study of control samples from healthy donors and cancer patients. Libraries were prepared by immunoSEQ multiplex PCR; TCRdb keeps only in-frame clonotypes and omits some of them. The profile shows 100,000 to 150,000 clones, approximately 90% of them singletons. Sequencing was performed on blood. The source is a man between 18 and 35 years old in good health. The CDR3 runs from the conserved cysteine through the conserved F or W. The order of the fields is clone size, D gene, V gene, J gene, CDR3 protein, CDR3 DNA. D genes are given only for firm matches. The size of a clone is reported for some rows only, either as once, few or many, or as a class for expanded clones.

NA,NA,TRBV11-2,TRBJ2-7,CASRLYADSTYEQYF,TGTGCCAGCAGGTTGTATGCGGACAGCACCTACGAGCAGTACTTC
NA,NA,TRBV11-3,TRBJ2-7,CASSQGRLNEQYF,TGTGCCAGCAGCCAGGGACGTCTCAACGAGCAGTACTTC
NA,NA,TRBV5-4,TRBJ1-2,CASSLVGPFNYGYTF,TGTGCCAGCAGCTTGGTAGGGCCATTCAACTATGGCTACACCTTC
NA,NA,TRBV9,TRBJ2-5,CASSVDRQETQYF,TGTGCCAGCAGCGTAGACAGACAAGAGACCCAGTACTTC
NA,NA,TRBV12-3/TRBV12-4,TRBJ1-1,CASSLVGNTEAFF,TGTGCCAGCAGTTTAGTAGGGAACACTGAAGCTTTCTTT
NA,NA,TRBV10-3,TRBJ1-6,CAISARINSPLHF,TGTGCCATCAGTGCCCGCATCAATTCACCCCTCCACTTT
NA,TRBD1,TRBV10-3,TRBJ2-2,CASGTGVIGELFF,TGTGCCAGCGGGACAGGGGTCATCGGGGAGCTGTTTTTT
NA,NA,TRBV27,TRBJ1-5,CASKLLIKTRPQHF,TGTGCCAGCAAACTCCTTATTAAAACGCGGCCCCAGCATTTT
NA,NA,TRBV4-2,TRBJ1-5,CASSQVRQSDSNQPQHF,TGTGCCAGCAGCCAAGTGCGGCAGTCCGATAGCAATCAGCCCCAGCATTTT
NA,NA,TRBV6-5,TRBJ1-5,CASNLSGDSNQPQHF,TGTGCCAGCAACCTATCAGGGGATAGCAATCAGCCCCAGCATTTT
NA,TRBD1,TRBV5-1,TRBJ2-7,CASSSTGASYEQYF,TGCGCCAGCAGCTCGACAGGGGCATCCTACGAGCAGTACTTC
NA,NA,TRBV3-1/TRBV3-2,TRBJ2-5,CASSQGLRARTSETQYF,TGTGCCAGCAGCCAGGGCCTCCGGGCGCGCACGTCGGAGACCCAGTACTTC
NA,TRBD1,TRBV5-6,TRBJ1-3,CASSSRPGTGGSGNTIYF,TGTGCCAGCAGCTCTCGCCCCGGGACAGGGGGATCCGGAAACACCATATATTTT
NA,TRBD1,TRBV7-9,TRBJ1-5,CASSSDRGNQPQHF,TGTGCCAGCAGCTCGGACAGGGGGAATCAGCCCCAGCATTTT
NA,NA,TRBV7-9,TRBJ1-5,CASSHGQSNQPQHF,TGTGCCAGCAGCCACGGACAGAGCAATCAGCCCCAGCATTTT
once,TRBD1,TRBV3-1/TRBV3-2,TRBJ1-2,CASSLGQGDYGYTF,TGTGCCAGCAGCCTCGGCCAGGGGGACTATGGCTACACCTTC
NA,NA,TRBV5-1,TRBJ2-5,CASSLVERGEETQYF,TGCGCCAGCAGCCTTGTAGAAAGGGGGGAAGAGACCCAGTACTTC
NA,NA,TRBV12-3/TRBV12-4,TRBJ1-2,CASSLGGIHGYTF,TGTGCCAGCAGTTTAGGGGGGATCCATGGCTACACCTTC
NA,NA,TRBV6-5,TRBJ1-1,CASSYGAASNTEAFF,TGTGCCAGCTCCTACGGGGCCGCTTCGAACACTGAAGCTTTCTTT
NA,NA,TRBV9,TRBJ2-3,CASSVAPVGTDTQYF,TGTGCCAGCAGCGTAGCCCCCGTAGGCACAGATACGCAGTATTTT
once,NA,TRBV11-2,TRBJ2-7,CASSLSSAYEQYF,TGTGCCAGCAGCTTAAGTTCAGCCTACGAGCAGTACTTC
NA,TRBD2,TRBV11-2,TRBJ2-1,CASSFQAGTSGGYEQFF,TGTGCCAGCAGCTTCCAAGCCGGGACTAGCGGGGGCTATGAGCAGTTCTTC
NA,NA,TRBV12-5,TRBJ1-4,CASGLVQASSTNEKLFF,TGTGCTAGTGGTTTGGTACAGGCATCATCAACTAATGAAAAACTGTTTTTT
NA,NA,TRBV2,TRBJ1-1,CASSEHGEAFF,TGTGCCAGCAGTGAACACGGTGAAGCTTTCTTT
once,NA,TRBV12-5,TRBJ1-5,CASGLEGSPQHF,TGTGCTAGTGGTTTGGAGGGGTCGCCCCAGCATTTT
NA,NA,TRBV3-1/TRBV3-2,TRBJ2-7,CASSPGPYEQYF,TGTGCCAGCAGCCCGGGGCCTTACGAGCAGTACTTC
few,NA,TRBV4-2,TRBJ1-1,CASSQDLLNTEAFF,TGTGCCAGCAGCCAAGATCTCCTGAACACTGAAGCTTTCTTT
NA,TRBD1,TRBV30,TRBJ1-2,CAWGSGGLNYTF,TGTGCCTGGGGTTCAGGGGGTTTAAACTACACCTTC
NA,NA,TRBV30,TRBJ1-1,CAWSVWGAEAFF,TGTGCCTGGAGTGTTTGGGGAGCTGAAGCTTTCTTT
NA,NA,TRBV5-6,TRBJ2-5,CASSPQGVQETQYF,TGTGCCAGCAGCCCCCAAGGAGTCCAAGAGACCCAGTACTTC
NA,TRBD1,TRBV10-3,TRBJ1-4,CAISESQGAGDEKLFF,TGTGCCATCAGTGAGTCACAGGGGGCCGGGGATGAAAAACTGTTTTTT
NA,NA,TRBV5-1,TRBJ1-2,CASSLDGGTYGYTF,TGCGCCAGCAGCTTGGACGGGGGCACGTATGGCTACACCTTC
NA,TRBD1,TRBV5-1,TRBJ1-4,CASSSSPGQPNEKLFF,TGCGCCAGCAGCAGTTCCCCGGGACAGCCTAATGAAAAACTGTTTTTT
NA,TRBD1,TRBV19,TRBJ1-6,CAARGQGISPLHF,TGTGCCGCCCGGGGACAGGGGATTTCACCCCTCCACTTT
once,TRBD1,TRBV6-6,TRBJ1-3,CASSYTGQGAFNTIYF,TGTGCCAGCAGTTACACAGGACAGGGGGCTTTTAACACCATATATTTT
NA,TRBD1,TRBV19,TRBJ1-1,CASRFGTGPEAFF,TGTGCCAGTAGATTCGGGACAGGGCCTGAAGCTTTCTTT
many,NA,TRBV5-1,TRBJ2-5,CASSPGTAAETQYF,TGCGCCAGCAGCCCCGGGACGGCGGCAGAGACCCAGTACTTC
NA,TRBD2,TRBV7-3,TRBJ2-1,CASSFERGAYNEQFF,TGTGCCAGCAGCTTCGAGCGGGGGGCCTACAATGAGCAGTTCTTC
NA,TRBD1,TRBV30,TRBJ1-1,CARDRVGTEAFF,TGTGCCAGGGACAGGGTCGGCACTGAAGCTTTCTTT
NA,NA,TRBV6-2/TRBV6-3,TRBJ1-1,CASSPVIANTEAFF,TGTGCCAGCAGCCCCGTTATAGCTAACACTGAAGCTTTCTTT
NA,NA,TRBV12-5,TRBJ1-2,CASGFPTGPGRPGYTF,TGTGCTAGTGGTTTCCCCACCGGCCCGGGACGTCCTGGCTACACCTTC
NA,NA,TRBV3-1/TRBV3-2,TRBJ1-6,CASSHASLSSYNSPLHF,TGTGCCAGCAGCCACGCGTCTTTGAGCTCCTATAATTCACCCCTCCACTTT
NA,NA,TRBV27,TRBJ1-5,CASSLGSNANQPQHF,TGTGCCAGCAGTTTGGGATCTAATGCCAATCAGCCCCAGCATTTT
NA,NA,TRBV5-1,TRBJ1-4,CASSLDPTTNEKLFF,TGCGCCAGCAGCTTGGACCCTACAACTAATGAAAAACTGTTTTTT
many,NA,TRBV12-3/TRBV12-4,TRBJ2-3,CASSPYTDTQYF,TGTGCCAGCAGTCCCTACACAGATACGCAGTATTTT
once,NA,TRBV21-1,TRBJ1-1,CASGLAGEIPAFF,TGTGCCAGCGGCCTGGCGGGAGAGATCCCAGCTTTCTTT
NA,NA,TRBV3-1/TRBV3-2,TRBJ2-5,CASSQTRGETQYF,TGTGCCAGCAGCCAAACCAGGGGAGAGACCCAGTACTTC
NA,NA,TRBV4-2,TRBJ2-5,CASSQRSVETQYF,TGTGCCAGCAGCCAGAGATCCGTAGAGACCCAGTACTTC
NA,NA,TRBV3-1/TRBV3-2,TRBJ2-4,CASSRKNIQYF,TGTGCCAGCAGCAGAAAAAACATTCAGTACTTC
NA,NA,TRBV5-1,TRBJ1-1,CASSLADSIYTEAFF,TGCGCCAGCAGCTTGGCGGACAGTATCTACACTGAAGCTTTCTTT
NA,NA,TRBV3-1/TRBV3-2,TRBJ1-2,CASSQGAITF,TGTGCCAGCAGCCAGGGGGCGATCACCTTC
NA,TRBD1,TRBV5-1,TRBJ2-2,CASSLSGTGSTGELFF,TGCGCCAGCAGCTTATCCGGGACAGGGTCCACCGGGGAGCTGTTTTTT
NA,NA,TRBV7-2,TRBJ2-3,CASSLPQRDTQYF,TGTGCCAGCAGCTTACCCCAAAGAGATACGCAGTATTTT
NA,NA,TRBV7-2,TRBJ2-7,CASSLVPGYEQYF,TGTGCCAGCAGCTTAGTCCCGGGCTACGAGCAGTACTTC